A selection of T cell receptor beta chains follows, all from one sample in a study of cytomegalovirus exposure and HLA in healthy donors. The table came from immunoSEQ multiplex PCR; TCRdb's copy has only in-frame clones and leaves some out. The data show some 180,000 clones, with 77% seen just once and 1.4% held by the top ten. The sequenced material came from PBMCs. These receptors were taken from a man between 18 and 35 years old in good health and CMV-seronegative. Each CDR3 is given with its conserved first and last residue. A D gene is named only where the DNA matches it firmly. Rows may omit the clone size; those that give it use once, few, many or a size class.

v_call: TRBV30; cdr3_length: 14; clone_size: .; d_call: TRBD1; j_call: TRBJ1-5; cdr3_aa: CAWTPRGREQPQHF
v_call: TRBV7-2; cdr3_length: 13; clone_size: .; d_call: .; j_call: TRBJ1-1; cdr3_aa: CASSLAGAAEAFF
v_call: TRBV18; cdr3_length: 11; clone_size: .; d_call: .; j_call: TRBJ2-3; cdr3_aa: CASSSTDTQYF
v_call: TRBV7-2; cdr3_length: 17; clone_size: .; d_call: TRBD1; j_call: TRBJ1-2; cdr3_aa: CASSLGTDSYPYYGYTF
v_call: TRBV7-9; cdr3_length: 15; clone_size: .; d_call: TRBD1; j_call: TRBJ2-7; cdr3_aa: CASSPPIQGNYEQYF
v_call: TRBV27; cdr3_length: 16; clone_size: once; d_call: TRBD2; j_call: TRBJ2-1; cdr3_aa: CASSPGLAGLRDEQFF
v_call: TRBV6-1; cdr3_length: 14; clone_size: .; d_call: .; j_call: TRBJ1-1; cdr3_aa: CASFRTQGNTEAFF
v_call: TRBV27; cdr3_length: 15; clone_size: .; d_call: TRBD1; j_call: TRBJ2-3; cdr3_aa: CASSLTGRRTDTQYF
v_call: TRBV19; cdr3_length: 14; clone_size: .; d_call: .; j_call: TRBJ2-3; cdr3_aa: CASSRGLELNTQYF
v_call: TRBV11-3; cdr3_length: 14; clone_size: once; d_call: .; j_call: TRBJ2-4; cdr3_aa: CASSLSSAKNIQYF
v_call: TRBV7-9; cdr3_length: 16; clone_size: .; d_call: TRBD2; j_call: TRBJ2-1; cdr3_aa: CASSFLAGGVYNEQFF
v_call: TRBV7-8; cdr3_length: 13; clone_size: .; d_call: .; j_call: TRBJ2-7; cdr3_aa: CASSPDIPYEQYF
v_call: TRBV7-2; cdr3_length: 14; clone_size: .; d_call: .; j_call: TRBJ1-1; cdr3_aa: CASSSEAATTEAFF
v_call: TRBV6-6; cdr3_length: 14; clone_size: .; d_call: TRBD1; j_call: TRBJ1-2; cdr3_aa: CASSYGTANYGYTF
v_call: TRBV5-1; cdr3_length: 15; clone_size: .; d_call: TRBD2; j_call: TRBJ2-1; cdr3_aa: CASSLPTSGSNEQFF
v_call: TRBV7-6; cdr3_length: 14; clone_size: .; d_call: TRBD1; j_call: TRBJ2-5; cdr3_aa: CASSAGQGKETQYF
v_call: TRBV4-1; cdr3_length: 13; clone_size: .; d_call: .; j_call: TRBJ1-5; cdr3_aa: CASSRGGNQPQHF
v_call: TRBV27; cdr3_length: 16; clone_size: .; d_call: .; j_call: TRBJ2-1; cdr3_aa: CASSLSARSSYNEQFF
v_call: TRBV7-8; cdr3_length: 12; clone_size: few; d_call: TRBD1; j_call: TRBJ1-2; cdr3_aa: CASSSGGSGYTF
v_call: TRBV27; cdr3_length: 13; clone_size: .; d_call: TRBD1; j_call: TRBJ1-1; cdr3_aa: CASRLTGGTEAFF
v_call: TRBV13; cdr3_length: 12; clone_size: .; d_call: .; j_call: TRBJ1-1; cdr3_aa: CASSWLNTEAFF
v_call: TRBV29-1; cdr3_length: 15; clone_size: .; d_call: TRBD2; j_call: TRBJ2-7; cdr3_aa: CSVDWSREGSYEQYF
v_call: TRBV11-2; cdr3_length: 15; clone_size: once; d_call: TRBD2; j_call: TRBJ2-5; cdr3_aa: CASSLGRGREETQYF
v_call: TRBV11-3; cdr3_length: 17; clone_size: .; d_call: TRBD1; j_call: TRBJ2-1; cdr3_aa: CASSPGTASSPENEQFF
v_call: TRBV7-2; cdr3_length: 16; clone_size: .; d_call: TRBD1; j_call: TRBJ1-4; cdr3_aa: CASSLTSGTGKEKLFF
v_call: TRBV5-1; cdr3_length: 15; clone_size: .; d_call: TRBD2; j_call: TRBJ2-1; cdr3_aa: CASRLTSGSHNEQFF
v_call: TRBV27; cdr3_length: 16; clone_size: .; d_call: TRBD1; j_call: TRBJ2-2; cdr3_aa: CASSLFQDRATGELFF
v_call: TRBV18; cdr3_length: 14; clone_size: .; d_call: .; j_call: TRBJ1-2; cdr3_aa: CASPPAGAGYGYTF
v_call: TRBV6-5; cdr3_length: 15; clone_size: .; d_call: .; j_call: TRBJ2-3; cdr3_aa: CASSQQETSTDTQYF
v_call: TRBV10-3; cdr3_length: 15; clone_size: .; d_call: TRBD1; j_call: TRBJ2-7; cdr3_aa: CAISESGTGYYEQYF
v_call: TRBV6-4; cdr3_length: 12; clone_size: .; d_call: .; j_call: TRBJ2-7; cdr3_aa: CASSDPSYEQYF
v_call: TRBV27; cdr3_length: 16; clone_size: .; d_call: TRBD1; j_call: TRBJ1-1; cdr3_aa: CASSLNPGTDDTEAFF
v_call: TRBV4-3; cdr3_length: 15; clone_size: few; d_call: TRBD1; j_call: TRBJ2-2; cdr3_aa: CASSQGQGGTGELFF
v_call: TRBV7-2; cdr3_length: 17; clone_size: .; d_call: TRBD1; j_call: TRBJ2-7; cdr3_aa: CATAAPGQGSRTYEQYF
v_call: TRBV19; cdr3_length: 16; clone_size: .; d_call: TRBD2; j_call: TRBJ2-1; cdr3_aa: CASNCSGRAVYNEQFF
v_call: TRBV29-1; cdr3_length: 10; clone_size: .; d_call: .; j_call: TRBJ1-1; cdr3_aa: CSVEASEAFF
v_call: TRBV14; cdr3_length: 13; clone_size: .; d_call: .; j_call: TRBJ1-2; cdr3_aa: CASSQVLDYGYTF
v_call: TRBV7-2; cdr3_length: 11; clone_size: .; d_call: .; j_call: TRBJ2-7; cdr3_aa: CASSPAQEQYF
v_call: TRBV7-6; cdr3_length: 16; clone_size: .; d_call: TRBD2; j_call: TRBJ2-2; cdr3_aa: CASSLVAGFSSGELFF
v_call: TRBV6-1; cdr3_length: 13; clone_size: .; d_call: TRBD1; j_call: TRBJ2-1; cdr3_aa: CASSWTGSNEQFF
v_call: TRBV5-4; cdr3_length: 14; clone_size: many; d_call: .; j_call: TRBJ1-1; cdr3_aa: CASSFRQVNTEAFF
v_call: TRBV7-8; cdr3_length: 15; clone_size: .; d_call: .; j_call: TRBJ1-6; cdr3_aa: CASSPTWTDNSPLHF
v_call: TRBV4-3; cdr3_length: 15; clone_size: .; d_call: .; j_call: TRBJ2-3; cdr3_aa: CASSRVEGTTDTQYF
v_call: TRBV4-3; cdr3_length: 17; clone_size: .; d_call: .; j_call: TRBJ2-1; cdr3_aa: CASSQVVRDTHYNEQFF
v_call: TRBV19; cdr3_length: 14; clone_size: once; d_call: .; j_call: TRBJ1-2; cdr3_aa: CASNTGQLVGGYTF
v_call: TRBV7-8; cdr3_length: 14; clone_size: .; d_call: TRBD2; j_call: TRBJ2-7; cdr3_aa: CASGRLAGGNEQYF
v_call: TRBV11-2; cdr3_length: 14; clone_size: .; d_call: TRBD2; j_call: TRBJ2-7; cdr3_aa: CASSGGLAAYEQYF
v_call: TRBV9; cdr3_length: 15; clone_size: .; d_call: TRBD2; j_call: TRBJ2-1; cdr3_aa: CASSGVSSGHNEQFF
v_call: TRBV30; cdr3_length: 17; clone_size: few; d_call: TRBD1; j_call: TRBJ2-5; cdr3_aa: CAWSVTPYTGTGRIQYF
v_call: TRBV28; cdr3_length: 11; clone_size: .; d_call: .; j_call: TRBJ1-1; cdr3_aa: CASSEGDEAFF
v_call: TRBV2; cdr3_length: 16; clone_size: .; d_call: TRBD2; j_call: TRBJ2-7; cdr3_aa: CATSTSGRKTAYEQYF